This T cell receptor (beta chain) was sequenced in a study of OX40 agonist ivuxolimab in advanced cancers. Whole-study findings and limits: By week 6 at 0.1 to 3.0 mg/kg, blood CD4+ and CD8+ T cells had expanded clonally. Some nonresponders additionally presented with little normalized T-cell clonal expansion.

Method: immunoSEQ multiplex PCR; TCRdb's copy keeps in-frame clones and lacks some. Here the sample spans some 46,000 clones, more than 80% being singletons. Turning to this clone: Antigen specificity is unknown.

The TCR was taken from an adult with an advanced solid tumor such as melanoma, head and neck, liver or kidney cancer. The starting material was CD4+ or CD8+ T cells sorted from blood, obtained in a trial of the OX40 agonist ivuxolimab.

The CDR3 DNA follows: TGTGCCAGCAGCCCGTGGGGGTGGGCCCACTCTAACACTGAAGCTTTCTTT. It codes for CASSPWGWAHSNTEAFF. The J gene is TRBJ1-1, the V gene TRBV5-4, with D maybe TRBD1 (5 bases). Germline CDR1 is SGHNT and CDR2 is YYREEE (reference sequence). V shed 4 bases and J shed 2 bases, with 21 bases lying between them. The CDR3 contains 17 residues.